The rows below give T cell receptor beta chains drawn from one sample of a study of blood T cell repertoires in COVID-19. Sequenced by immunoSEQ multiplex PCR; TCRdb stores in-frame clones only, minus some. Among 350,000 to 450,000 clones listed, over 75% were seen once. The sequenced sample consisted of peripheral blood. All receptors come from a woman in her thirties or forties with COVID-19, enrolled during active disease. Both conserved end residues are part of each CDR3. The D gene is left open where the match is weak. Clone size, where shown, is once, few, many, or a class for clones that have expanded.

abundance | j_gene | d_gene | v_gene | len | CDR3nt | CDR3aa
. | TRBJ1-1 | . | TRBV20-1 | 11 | TGCAGTGCTCACAAGAACACTGAAGCTTTCTTT | CSAHKNTEAFF
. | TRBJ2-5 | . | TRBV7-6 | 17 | TGTGCCAGCAGCCAGAGGGGGCGCGGGGCCCTCCAAGAGACCCAGTACTTC | CASSQRGRGALQETQYF
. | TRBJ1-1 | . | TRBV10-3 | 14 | TGTGCCATCAGCCCTGATCGGGGGAACACTGAAGCTTTCTTT | CAISPDRGNTEAFF
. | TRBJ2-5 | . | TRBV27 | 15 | TGTGCCAGCAGTGGGTCTTGGAGGGGACCCGAGACCCAGTACTTC | CASSGSWRGPETQYF
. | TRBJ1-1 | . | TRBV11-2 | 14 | TGTGCCAGCAGCTTCGGATTGGAGACCCAGAAAGCTTTCTTT | CASSFGLETQKAFF
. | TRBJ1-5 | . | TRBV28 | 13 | TGTGCCAGCAGTGCCTTAGGGGCTCAGCCCCAGCATTTT | CASSALGAQPQHF
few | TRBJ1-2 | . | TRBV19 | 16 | TGTGCCAGTAGTACTAGTGGGGACTCCTTCGGCGAGGGCTACACCTTC | CASSTSGDSFGEGYTF
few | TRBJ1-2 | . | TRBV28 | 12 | TGTGCCAGCAGTTTCAGTAAGTCTGGCTACACCTTC | CASSFSKSGYTF
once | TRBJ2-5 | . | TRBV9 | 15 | TGTGCCAGCAGCGTAGGGGGCGGATCCGGAGAGACCCAGTACTTC | CASSVGGGSGETQYF
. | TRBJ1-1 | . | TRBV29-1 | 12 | TGCAGCGTAGCGGACGGATCCCGAGAAGCTTTCTTT | CSVADGSREAFF
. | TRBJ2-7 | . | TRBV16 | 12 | TGTGCCAGCAGCCTTCTGAGGGACGAGCAGTACTTC | CASSLLRDEQYF
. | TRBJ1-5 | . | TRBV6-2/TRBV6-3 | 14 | TGTGCCAGCAGCCCCAGGAGGATTGATCAGCCCCAGCATTTT | CASSPRRIDQPQHF
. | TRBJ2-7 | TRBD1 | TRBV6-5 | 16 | TGTGCCAGCAGTTACTCTGGGACAGGGGTCCCTCTGGAGCAGTACTTC | CASSYSGTGVPLEQYF
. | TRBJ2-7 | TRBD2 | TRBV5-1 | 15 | TGCGCCAGCAGCCGGGAATCGGGGGGGACCTACGAGCAGTACTTC | CASSRESGGTYEQYF